The rows below give T cell receptor beta chains drawn from one sample of a study of beta chain features in type 1 diabetes. Clones were read by immunoSEQ multiplex PCR, and TCRdb kept only the in-frame ones, dropping some. This sample has roughly 610,000 clones, with roughly a sixth found just once. The sequenced sample was naive CD4+ T cells from blood. The origin of the receptors is a man aged 18 to 35 in good health. Each CDR3 is given with its conserved first and last residue. Fields, in order: J gene, V gene, D gene, clone size, CDR3 protein, CDR3 DNA. A D gene is named only where the DNA matches it firmly. For some rows the clone size is stated as once, few or many, or as a class when expanded; others skip it.

>TRBJ2-1|TRBV15|.|.
CATSRTGTLGEQFF
TGTGCCACCAGCAGAACCGGGACATTGGGTGAGCAGTTCTTC
>TRBJ1-1|TRBV5-1|.|.
CASSLGAGSNTEAFF
TGCGCCAGCAGCTTGGGCGCGGGGTCGAACACTGAAGCTTTCTTT
>TRBJ1-1|TRBV30|.|few
CAWSVGVNTEAFF
TGTGCCTGGAGTGTAGGGGTGAACACTGAAGCTTTCTTT
>TRBJ2-2|TRBV28|TRBD1|.
CAGSRTGVTGELFF
TGTGCCGGATCCCGGACAGGTGTCACCGGGGAGCTGTTTTTT
>TRBJ2-7|TRBV11-2|TRBD1|few
CASSLNPGTGHSYEQYF
TGTGCCAGCAGTCTAAACCCCGGGACAGGGCACTCCTACGAGCAGTACTTC
>TRBJ1-5|TRBV4-1|.|.
CASSPLGGLLKQPQHF
TGCGCCAGCAGCCCCCTGGGGGGGCTGTTAAAGCAGCCCCAGCATTTT
>TRBJ2-5|TRBV29-1|.|.
CSVVGRLQETQYF
TGCAGCGTTGTAGGGAGGCTCCAAGAGACCCAGTACTTC
>TRBJ2-5|TRBV28|TRBD1|.
CASSFGQGVRETQYF
TGTGCCAGCAGTTTTGGGCAGGGGGTTAGGGAGACCCAGTACTTC
>TRBJ2-1|TRBV6-4|.|.
CASSRSGFYNEQFF
TGTGCCAGCAGTCGGAGCGGATTCTACAATGAGCAGTTCTTC
>TRBJ1-1|TRBV29-1|TRBD1|.
CSATQGGSTEAFF
TGCAGCGCAACACAGGGGGGAAGCACTGAAGCTTTCTTT
>TRBJ2-2|TRBV5-6|.|.
CASSLVGKLSTGELFF
TGTGCCAGCAGCTTGGTAGGGAAGCTATCCACCGGGGAGCTGTTTTTT
>TRBJ1-2|TRBV11-2|TRBD1|.
CASGGRDRVAGDYGYTF
TGTGCCAGCGGAGGCCGGGACAGGGTCGCTGGAGACTATGGCTACACCTTC
>TRBJ2-7|TRBV25-1|.|few
CASSVASLSSYEQYF
TGTGCCAGCAGTGTAGCCTCCCTTTCTTCCTACGAGCAGTACTTC
>TRBJ2-5|TRBV19|TRBD2|once
CASSIGGIQETQYF
TGTGCCAGTAGTATCGGGGGGATTCAAGAGACCCAGTACTTC
>TRBJ2-6|TRBV6-4|.|.
CASSEPGATGANVLTF
TGTGCCAGCAGTGAGCCAGGGGCTACTGGGGCCAACGTCCTGACTTTC
>TRBJ2-3|TRBV18|TRBD2|.
CASSPSGLAGPSTDTQYF
TGTGCCAGCTCACCATCCGGACTAGCGGGACCTAGCACAGATACGCAGTATTTT
>TRBJ2-5|TRBV9|TRBD1|few
CASSRTGGKETQYF
TGTGCCAGCAGCCGAACAGGGGGGAAAGAGACCCAGTACTTC
>TRBJ2-1|TRBV4-1|.|.
CASSQELQGYEQFF
TGCGCCAGCAGCCAAGAGCTGCAGGGCTATGAGCAGTTCTTC
>TRBJ2-7|TRBV9|.|.
CASSVADRSSYEQYF
TGTGCCAGCAGCGTAGCAGATAGGAGCTCCTACGAGCAGTACTTC
>TRBJ2-5|TRBV19|TRBD2|.
CASTSGRQSETQYF
TGTGCCAGTACCAGCGGGAGGCAATCAGAGACCCAGTACTTC
>TRBJ1-4|TRBV5-4|.|few
CASSSRGGEKLFF
TGTGCCAGCAGCTCAAGGGGAGGTGAAAAACTGTTTTTT
>TRBJ1-5|TRBV6-5|TRBD1|.
CASNDRGNSNQPQHF
TGTGCCAGCAATGACAGGGGGAATAGCAATCAGCCCCAGCATTTT
>TRBJ2-3|TRBV7-2|TRBD2|few
CASSLVAGGTDTQYF
TGTGCCAGCAGCTTAGTAGCGGGGGGCACAGATACGCAGTATTTT
>TRBJ1-2|TRBV6-1|TRBD1|once
CASSETGEYGYTF
TGTGCCAGCAGTGAAACAGGGGAATATGGCTACACCTTC
>TRBJ2-1|TRBV23-1|TRBD1|few
CASSHPLVDRGINEQFF
TGCGCCAGCAGTCATCCCCTAGTTGACAGGGGTATCAATGAGCAGTTCTTC
>TRBJ1-6|TRBV4-3|.|few
CASSLGTPNNSPLHF
TGCGCCAGCAGCCTGGGGACACCTAATAATTCACCCCTCCACTTT
>TRBJ1-4|TRBV11-2|.|.
CASSARDLGEKLFF
TGTGCCAGCAGCGCCAGGGACCTCGGAGAAAAACTGTTTTTT
>TRBJ1-2|TRBV10-3|.|few
CATRTEQWRGYTF
TGTGCCACACGGACCGAGCAGTGGAGGGGCTACACCTTC
>TRBJ1-2|TRBV6-1|.|.
CASSENGQGYGYTF
TGTGCCAGCAGTGAAAACGGCCAGGGATATGGCTACACCTTC
>TRBJ1-4|TRBV18|.|few
CASSRTRESNEKLFF
TGTGCCAGCTCACGTACAAGGGAATCTAATGAAAAACTGTTTTTT
>TRBJ2-7|TRBV9|TRBD1|few
CASSVATGLEQYF
TGTGCCAGCAGCGTCGCGACAGGGTTAGAGCAGTACTTC
>TRBJ2-2|TRBV29-1|TRBD2|.
CSVPALAASNTGELFF
TGCAGCGTCCCCGCACTAGCGGCCTCGAACACCGGGGAGCTGTTTTTT
>TRBJ2-7|TRBV5-6|TRBD1|few
CASSSDRYEQYF
TGTGCCAGCAGCTCGGACAGGTACGAGCAGTACTTC
>TRBJ1-5|TRBV28|.|few
CAAGGQPQHF
TGTGCCGCGGGGGGCCAGCCCCAGCATTTT
>TRBJ2-7|TRBV25-1|.|few
CASSEGFFEQYF
TGTGCCAGCAGTGAGGGGTTTTTCGAGCAGTACTTC
>TRBJ1-5|TRBV10-3|.|few
CAISQQGPTNQPQHF
TGTGCCATCAGTCAGCAGGGACCTACCAATCAGCCCCAGCATTTT
>TRBJ2-5|TRBV9|.|few
CASSVATGGGNQYF
TGTGCCAGCAGCGTAGCCACAGGGGGAGGGAACCAGTACTTC
>TRBJ2-7|TRBV18|.|.
CASSPFYEQYF
TGTGCCAGCTCACCTTTCTACGAGCAGTACTTC
>TRBJ2-7|TRBV6-5|TRBD1|.
CASRTGQTAVGQYF
TGTGCCAGCAGGACGGGACAGACGGCGGTTGGGCAGTACTTC
>TRBJ2-1|TRBV7-9|TRBD1|.
CASRGQAHRPNEQFF
TGTGCCAGCAGGGGACAGGCCCACCGTCCTAATGAGCAGTTCTTC
>TRBJ2-7|TRBV4-2|.|.
CASSQLKGGPYEQYF
TGTGCCAGCAGCCAATTGAAAGGGGGTCCCTACGAGCAGTACTTC
>TRBJ1-1|TRBV4-2|.|.
CASSLTENTEAFF
TGTGCCAGCAGCCTGACTGAAAACACTGAAGCTTTCTTT
>TRBJ1-2|TRBV11-2|TRBD1|.
CASSLAFRDREFGYTF
TGTGCCAGCAGCTTAGCCTTCCGGGACAGGGAGTTTGGCTACACCTTC
>TRBJ1-5|TRBV28|TRBD1|.
CASSVGGQGDQPQHF
TGTGCCAGCAGCGTCGGCGGACAGGGAGATCAGCCCCAGCATTTT
>TRBJ2-2|TRBV28|TRBD1|.
CASSTPTGGNTGELFF
TGTGCCAGCAGTACCCCGACAGGGGGGAACACCGGGGAGCTGTTTTTT
>TRBJ2-5|TRBV2|.|few
CASSVQRSFQETQYF
TGTGCCAGCAGTGTTCAGCGGAGCTTTCAAGAGACCCAGTACTTC
>TRBJ1-6|TRBV7-6|TRBD1|few
CASSLGQLNSPLHF
TGTGCCAGCAGCTTGGGACAGCTAAATTCACCCCTCCACTTT
>TRBJ1-1|TRBV21-1|.|few
CASSMEDRDGTEAFF
TGTGCCAGCAGCATGGAGGACAGGGACGGTACTGAAGCTTTCTTT
>TRBJ2-1|TRBV5-1|TRBD2|.
CASSPKGAGGSSSYNEQFF
TGCGCCAGCAGCCCCAAGGGGGCGGGAGGGTCCAGCTCCTACAATGAGCAGTTCTTC
>TRBJ1-1|TRBV7-9|TRBD1|.
CASSSDRDLNTEAFF
TGTGCCAGCAGCTCGGACAGGGACCTGAACACTGAAGCTTTCTTT
>TRBJ2-7|TRBV19|.|few
CASQPGLESYEQYF
TGTGCCAGCCAGCCGGGCCTAGAATCCTACGAGCAGTACTTC
>TRBJ2-1|TRBV21-1|.|.
CASSAKGQGAYNEQFF
TGTGCCAGCAGCGCAAAGGGACAGGGCGCCTACAATGAGCAGTTCTTC
>TRBJ1-1|TRBV4-1|.|.
CASSQRAGRTEAFF
TGCGCCAGCAGCCAAAGGGCAGGTCGAACTGAAGCTTTCTTT
>TRBJ1-2|TRBV14|.|.
CASRRGGDYGYTF
TGTGCCAGCAGAAGAGGAGGCGACTATGGCTACACCTTC
>TRBJ1-1|TRBV7-9|.|few
CASSLVRKMGNTEAFF
TGTGCCAGCAGCTTAGTCCGAAAGATGGGAAACACTGAAGCTTTCTTT
>TRBJ2-3|TRBV4-1|TRBD1|few
CASSDYRGQDTQYF
TGCGCCAGCAGCGATTACAGGGGGCAAGATACGCAGTATTTT